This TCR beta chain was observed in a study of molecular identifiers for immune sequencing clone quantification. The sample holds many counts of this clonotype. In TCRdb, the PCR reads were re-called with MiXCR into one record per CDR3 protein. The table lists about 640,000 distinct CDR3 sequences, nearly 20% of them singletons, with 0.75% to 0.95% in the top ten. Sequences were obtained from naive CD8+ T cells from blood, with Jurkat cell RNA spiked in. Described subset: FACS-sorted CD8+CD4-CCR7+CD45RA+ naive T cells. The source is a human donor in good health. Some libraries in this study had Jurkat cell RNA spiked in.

In DNA, the CDR3 is TGCGCCAGCAGCCCCCCCGGTGTGCGTGAGCAGTACTTC. Translating gives CASSPPGVREQYF. The chain links TRBV4-1 to TRBJ2-7; D gene unclear. Germline CDR1 is MGHRA and CDR2 is YSYEKL. Deletions cut 4 bases from V and 7 bases from J, with 14 bases between. This CDR3 is 13 amino acids long.